This entry lists 5 T cell receptor beta chains sequenced from one sample in a study of blood T cell repertoires in COVID-19. TCRdb's copy holds only in-frame clones and misses some; the assay was immunoSEQ multiplex PCR. The sample records about 200,000 clones, approximately 91% being singletons. The sequenced sample consisted of peripheral blood. Receptors were obtained from a man aged 18 to 29 with active or convalescent COVID-19.

This chain connects TRBV2 to TRBJ2-7; 9 nucleotides align to TRBD1. The CDR3 consists of 13 residues. Per germline, CDR1 SNHLY and CDR2 FYNNEI. The V and J ends lost 6 bases and 4 bases, in that order; junction bases with no gene match: 4. As DNA, the CDR3 is TGTGCCAGCAGCCGACAGGGGGGTTACGAGCAGTACTTC. Translated: CASSRQGGYEQYF.

This chain joins TRBV6-2 or TRBV6-3 and TRBJ1-5, with D tentatively TRBD1 (6 bases). Trimming removed 5 bases at V and 7 bases at J, with 6 bases between. Germline CDR1 MNHEY, CDR2 SVGEGT. The CDR3 contains 11 residues. In nucleotides, the CDR3 is TGTGCCAGCAGTCAGGGGCAGCCCCAGCATTTT. Translating gives CASSQGQPQHF.

The CDR3 nucleotides are TGTGCCAGCAGCCTGGACATCCTGAACACTGAAGCTTTCTTT. Its translation is CASSLDILNTEAFF. The chain joins TRBV5-4 to TRBJ1-1; tentatively, D is TRBD1 (5 bases). Trimming cost V 4 bases and J 0 bases, with 10 bases left between them. From germline, CDR1 is SGHNT and CDR2 YYREEE (reference sequence). The CDR3 runs 14 residues. The variable domain in full, with the rest retrieved from reference TRBV5-4 and TRBJ1-1, is ETGVTQSPTHLIKTRGQQVTLRCSSQSGHNTVSWYQQALGQGPQFIFQYYREEENGRGNFPPRFSGLQFPNYSSELNVNALELDDSALYLCASSLDILNTEAFFGQGTRLTVV.

The CDR3: CASSIGRRMTNYGYTF. CDR3 bases: TGTGCCAGTAGTATAGGTCGGCGGATGACTAACTATGGCTACACCTTC. V and J are TRBV19 and TRBJ1-2, with D unclear. Trimming pared 1 base from V and 0 bases from J, leaving 12 bases between. Looked up from germline, CDR1 is LNHDA and CDR2 is SQIVND (reference sequence). The CDR3 length is 16 residues.

The rearrangement joins TRBV6-5 to TRBJ1-5, with D unresolved. V was pared by 6 bases and J by 7 bases, with 16 bases between. The CDR3 covers 14 residues. Germline CDR1 MNHEY, CDR2 SVGAGI. The CDR3 DNA sequence: TGTGCCAGCAGACGAGACGGGTTCGGCCAGCCCCAGCATTTT. This gives the protein CASRRDGFGQPQHF.